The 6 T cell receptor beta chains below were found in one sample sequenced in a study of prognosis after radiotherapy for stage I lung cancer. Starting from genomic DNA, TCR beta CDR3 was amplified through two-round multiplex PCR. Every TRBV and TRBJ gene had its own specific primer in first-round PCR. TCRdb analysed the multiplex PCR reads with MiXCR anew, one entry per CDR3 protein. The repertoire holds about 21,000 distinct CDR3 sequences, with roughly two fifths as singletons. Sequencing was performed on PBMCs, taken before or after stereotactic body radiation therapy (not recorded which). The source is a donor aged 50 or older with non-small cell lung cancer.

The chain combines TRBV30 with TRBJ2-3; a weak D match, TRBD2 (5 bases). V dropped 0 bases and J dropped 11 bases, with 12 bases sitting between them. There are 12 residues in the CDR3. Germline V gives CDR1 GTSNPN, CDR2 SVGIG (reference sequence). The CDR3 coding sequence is TGTGCCTGGAGTGTGGGCATCCGGGGGCAGTATTTT. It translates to CAWSVGIRGQYF.

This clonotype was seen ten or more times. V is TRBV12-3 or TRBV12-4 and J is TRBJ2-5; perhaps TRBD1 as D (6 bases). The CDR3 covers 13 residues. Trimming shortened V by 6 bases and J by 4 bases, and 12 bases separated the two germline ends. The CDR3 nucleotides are TGTGCCAGCAGCATACAGGGTCCAGAGACCCAGTACTTC. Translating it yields CASSIQGPETQYF.

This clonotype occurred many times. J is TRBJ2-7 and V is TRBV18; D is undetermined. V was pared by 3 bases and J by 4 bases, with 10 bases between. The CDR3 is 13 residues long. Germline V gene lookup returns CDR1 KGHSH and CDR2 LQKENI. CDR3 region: CASSPRSAYEQYF. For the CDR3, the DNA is TGTGCCAGCTCACCTCGGTCGGCTTACGAGCAGTACTTC.

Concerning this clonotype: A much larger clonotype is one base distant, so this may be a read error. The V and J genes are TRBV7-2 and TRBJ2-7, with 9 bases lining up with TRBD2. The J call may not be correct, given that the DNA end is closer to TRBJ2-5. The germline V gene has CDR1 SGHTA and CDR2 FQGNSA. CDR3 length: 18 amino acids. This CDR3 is CASSQGPTSGPQSETQYF. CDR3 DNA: TGTGCCAGCAGCCAAGGGCCGACTAGCGGACCCCAGTCGGAGACCCAGTACTTC.

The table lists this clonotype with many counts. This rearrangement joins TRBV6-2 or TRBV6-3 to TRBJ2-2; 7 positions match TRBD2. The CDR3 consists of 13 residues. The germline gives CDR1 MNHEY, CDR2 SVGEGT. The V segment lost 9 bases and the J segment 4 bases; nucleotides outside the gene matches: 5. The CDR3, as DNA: TGTGCCAGACGGGGGGAGGGCACCGGGGAGCTGTTTTTT. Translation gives CARRGEGTGELFF.

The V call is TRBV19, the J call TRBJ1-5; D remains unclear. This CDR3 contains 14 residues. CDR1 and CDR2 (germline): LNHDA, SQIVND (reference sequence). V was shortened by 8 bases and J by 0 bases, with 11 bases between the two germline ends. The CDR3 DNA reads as TGTGCCAGTTACGGACTGAATAGCAATCAGCCCCAGCATTTT. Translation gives CASYGLNSNQPQHF.